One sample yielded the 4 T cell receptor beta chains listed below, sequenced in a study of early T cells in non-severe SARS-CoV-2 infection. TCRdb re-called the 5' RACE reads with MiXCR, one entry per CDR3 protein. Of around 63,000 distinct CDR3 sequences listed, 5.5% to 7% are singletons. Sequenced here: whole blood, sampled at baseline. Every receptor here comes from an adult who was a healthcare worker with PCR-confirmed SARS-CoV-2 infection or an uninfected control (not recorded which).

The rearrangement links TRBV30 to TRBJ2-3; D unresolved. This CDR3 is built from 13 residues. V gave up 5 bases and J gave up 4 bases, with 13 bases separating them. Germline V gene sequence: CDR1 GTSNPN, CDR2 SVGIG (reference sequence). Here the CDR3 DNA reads TGTGCCTGGGGGTCACAGAGTGCAGATACGCAGTATTTT. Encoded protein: CAWGSQSADTQYF. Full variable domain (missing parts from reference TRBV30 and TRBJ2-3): SQTIHQWPATLVQPVGSPLSLECTVEGTSNPNLYWYRQAAGRGLQLLFYSVGIGQISSEVPQNLSASRPQDRQFILSSKKLLLSDSGFYLCAWGSQSADTQYFGPGTRLTVL.

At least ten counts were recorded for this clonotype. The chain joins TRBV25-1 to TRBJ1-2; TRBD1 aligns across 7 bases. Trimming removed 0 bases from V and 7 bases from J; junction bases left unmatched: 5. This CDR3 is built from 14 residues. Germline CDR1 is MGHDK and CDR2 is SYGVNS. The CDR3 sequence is CASSEYKQGTGYTF. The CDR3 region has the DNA TGTGCCAGCAGTGAATATAAACAGGGGACTGGCTACACCTTC.

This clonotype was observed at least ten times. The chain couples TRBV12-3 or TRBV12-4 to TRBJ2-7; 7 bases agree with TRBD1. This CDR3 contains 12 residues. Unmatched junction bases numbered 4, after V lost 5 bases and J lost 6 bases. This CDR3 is CASSPGTAEQYF. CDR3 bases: TGTGCCAGCAGTCCCGGGACAGCCGAGCAGTACTTC.

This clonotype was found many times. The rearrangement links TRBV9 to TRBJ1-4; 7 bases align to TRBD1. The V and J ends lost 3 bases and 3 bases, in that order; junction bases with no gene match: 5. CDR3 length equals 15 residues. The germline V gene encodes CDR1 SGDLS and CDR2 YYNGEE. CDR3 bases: TGTGCCAGCAGCGACAGGGGCGCGTCTAATGAAAAACTGTTTTTT. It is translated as CASSDRGASNEKLFF. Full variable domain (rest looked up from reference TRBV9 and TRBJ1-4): DSGVTQTPKHLITATGQRVTLRCSPRSGDLSVYWYQQSLDQGLQFLIQYYNGEERAKGNILERFSAQQFPDLHSELNLSSLELGDSALYFCASSDRGASNEKLFFGSGTQLSVL.